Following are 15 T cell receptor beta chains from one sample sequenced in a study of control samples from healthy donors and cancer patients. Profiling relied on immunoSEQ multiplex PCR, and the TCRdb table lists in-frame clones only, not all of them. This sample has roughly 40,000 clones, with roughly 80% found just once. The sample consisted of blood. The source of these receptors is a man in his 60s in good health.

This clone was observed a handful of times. CDR3 nucleotide sequence: TGTGCCAGCAGCTCTGGACTTGCCACCTACGAGCAGTACTTC. Its translation is CASSSGLATYEQYF. This chain links TRBV25-1 with TRBJ2-7; tentatively, D is TRBD2 (5 bases). Deletions cut 6 bases from V and 2 bases from J, with 14 bases between. The germline V gene encodes CDR1 MGHDK and CDR2 SYGVNS. CDR3 length: 14 residues.

This CDR3 is CASIRTEGYSNQPQHF. Here the CDR3 DNA reads TGTGCCAGCATCCGGACAGAGGGTTATAGCAATCAGCCCCAGCATTTT. V gene TRBV21-1 combines with J gene TRBJ1-5; TRBD1 is the table's D call, not checked against the DNA. TRBV21-1 is labeled a pseudogene. CDR3 length equals 16 residues.

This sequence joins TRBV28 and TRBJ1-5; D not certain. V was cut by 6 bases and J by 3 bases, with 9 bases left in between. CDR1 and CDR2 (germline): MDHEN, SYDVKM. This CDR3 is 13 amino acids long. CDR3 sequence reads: CASRSSLNQPQHF. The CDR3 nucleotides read TGTGCCAGCAGGTCCAGCCTCAATCAGCCCCAGCATTTT.

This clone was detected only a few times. CDR3 in DNA: TGTGCCACTTCGTTGAGGGGTACTGAAGCTTTCTTT. Translating it yields CATSLRGTEAFF. The chain joins TRBV6-5 to TRBJ1-1; weak D call: TRBD1 (5 bases). Germline CDR1 reads MNHEY; CDR2 reads SVGAGI. This CDR3 has 12 residues. Deletions cut 10 bases from V and 5 bases from J, with 14 bases between.

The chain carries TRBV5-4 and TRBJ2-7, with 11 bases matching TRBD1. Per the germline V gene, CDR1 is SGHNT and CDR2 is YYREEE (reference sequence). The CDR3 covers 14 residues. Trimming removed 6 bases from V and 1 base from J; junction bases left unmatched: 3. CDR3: CASMWDRGSYEQYF. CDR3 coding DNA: TGTGCCAGCATGTGGGACAGGGGGTCCTACGAGCAGTACTTC.

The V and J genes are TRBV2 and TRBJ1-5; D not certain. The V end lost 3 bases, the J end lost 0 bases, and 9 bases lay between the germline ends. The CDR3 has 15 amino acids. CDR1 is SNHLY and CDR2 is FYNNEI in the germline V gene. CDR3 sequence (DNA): TGTGCCAGCAGTGACAGGAACTATAGCAATCAGCCCCAGCATTTT. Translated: CASSDRNYSNQPQHF.

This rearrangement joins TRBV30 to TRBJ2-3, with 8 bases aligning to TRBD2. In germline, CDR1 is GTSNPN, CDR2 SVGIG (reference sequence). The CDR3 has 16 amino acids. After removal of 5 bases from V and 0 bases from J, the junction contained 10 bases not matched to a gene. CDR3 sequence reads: CAWYSGLVLSTDTQYF. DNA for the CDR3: TGTGCCTGGTACTCGGGACTAGTCCTTAGCACAGATACGCAGTATTTT.

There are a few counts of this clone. The CDR3 is CASSLFGTGNEKLFF. The CDR3 DNA is TGTGCCAGCAGTTTATTCGGGACGGGAAATGAAAAACTGTTTTTT. V usage is TRBV28 and J usage is TRBJ1-4; D perhaps matches TRBD1 (5 bases). V lost 1 base, J lost 5 bases, and 11 bases lay in between. In germline, CDR1 is MDHEN, CDR2 SYDVKM. CDR3 length equals 15 residues. The full variable domain, in which reference TRBV28 and TRBJ1-4 provide the parts outside the CDR3, is DVKVTQSSRYLVKRTGEKVFLECVQDMDHENMFWYRQDPGLGLRLIYFSYDVKMKEKGDIPEGYSVSREKKERFSLILESASTNQTSMYLCASSLFGTGNEKLFFGSGTQLSVL.

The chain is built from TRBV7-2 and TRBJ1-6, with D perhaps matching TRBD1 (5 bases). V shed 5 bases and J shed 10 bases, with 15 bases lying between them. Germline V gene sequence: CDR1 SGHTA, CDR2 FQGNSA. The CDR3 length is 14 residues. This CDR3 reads CASSQFGGNSPLHF. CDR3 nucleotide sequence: TGTGCCAGCAGCCAATTCGGGGGGAACTCACCCCTCCACTTT.

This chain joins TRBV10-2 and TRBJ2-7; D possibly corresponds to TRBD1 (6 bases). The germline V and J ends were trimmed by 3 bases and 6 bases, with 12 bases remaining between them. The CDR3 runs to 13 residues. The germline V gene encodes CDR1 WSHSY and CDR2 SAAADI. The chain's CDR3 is CASSDTGTREQYF. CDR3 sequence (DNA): TGCGCCAGCAGTGATACAGGGACCCGCGAGCAGTACTTC.

The CDR3 DNA reads as TGTGCCTGGAGTGTAGGCCACAACATAGGACTAGCGGAGGCGCATGGTCAGTACTTC. Translated, it gives CAWSVGHNIGLAEAHGQYF. The genes are TRBV30 and TRBJ2-5; 10 bases are shared with TRBD2. This CDR3 has 19 residues. J gave up 11 bases and V 0 bases, and 24 bases lay outside the gene matches. Germline CDR1 GTSNPN, CDR2 SVGIG (reference sequence).

CDR3 sequence reads: CASKGNQDQPQHF. CDR3 coding DNA: TGTGCCAGCAAGGGGAATCAGGATCAGCCCCAGCATTTT. The chain has TRBV6-5 and TRBJ1-5; a weak D match, TRBD1 (5 bases). CDR3 length: 13 amino acids. Trimming stripped 7 bases from V and 5 bases from J, with 12 bases between. Looked up from germline, CDR1 is MNHEY and CDR2 is SVGAGI.

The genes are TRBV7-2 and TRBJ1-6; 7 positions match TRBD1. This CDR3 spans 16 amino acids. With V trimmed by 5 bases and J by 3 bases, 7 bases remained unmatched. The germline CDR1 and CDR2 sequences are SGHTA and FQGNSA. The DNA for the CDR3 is TGTGCCAGCAGCACCACCCCAGGGGGCTATAATTCACCCCTCCACTTT. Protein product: CASSTTPGGYNSPLHF.

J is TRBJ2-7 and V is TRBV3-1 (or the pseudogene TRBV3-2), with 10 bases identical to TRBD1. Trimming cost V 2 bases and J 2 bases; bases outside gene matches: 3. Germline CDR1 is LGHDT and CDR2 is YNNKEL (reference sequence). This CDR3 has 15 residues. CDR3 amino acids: CASSQTGTGAYEQYF. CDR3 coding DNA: TGTGCCAGCAGCCAAACGGGGACAGGGGCCTACGAGCAGTACTTC.

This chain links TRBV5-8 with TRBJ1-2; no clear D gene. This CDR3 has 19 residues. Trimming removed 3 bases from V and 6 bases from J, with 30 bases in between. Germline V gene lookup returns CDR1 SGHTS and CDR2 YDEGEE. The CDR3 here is CASSSRLRTRETKSHGYTF. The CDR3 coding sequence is TGTGCCAGCAGCTCCCGGCTAAGAACCCGGGAGACGAAAAGTCATGGCTACACCTTC. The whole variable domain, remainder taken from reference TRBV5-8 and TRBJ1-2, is EAGVTQSPTHLIKTRGQQATLRCSPISGHTSVYWYQQALGLGLQFLLWYDEGEERNRGNFPPRFSGRQFPNYSSELNVNALELEDSALYLCASSSRLRTRETKSHGYTFGSGTRLTVV.